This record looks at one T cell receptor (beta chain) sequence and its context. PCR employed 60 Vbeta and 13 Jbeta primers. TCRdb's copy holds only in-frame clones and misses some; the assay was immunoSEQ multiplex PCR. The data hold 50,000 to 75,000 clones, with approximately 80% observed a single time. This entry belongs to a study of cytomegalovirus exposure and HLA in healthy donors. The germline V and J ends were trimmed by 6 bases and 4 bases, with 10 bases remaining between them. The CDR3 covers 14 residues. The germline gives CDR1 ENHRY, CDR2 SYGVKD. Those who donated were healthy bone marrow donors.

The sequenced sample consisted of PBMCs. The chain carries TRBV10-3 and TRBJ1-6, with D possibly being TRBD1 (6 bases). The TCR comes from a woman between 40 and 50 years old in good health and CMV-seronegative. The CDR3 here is CAISLQGYNSPLHF. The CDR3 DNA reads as TGTGCCATCAGCCTACAGGGATATAATTCACCCCTCCACTTT.